This section outlines one TCR beta chain sequence together with its context. The TCRbeta library was prepared with unique molecular identifiers. TCRdb re-derived calls from the PCR reads in MiXCR, one entry per CDR3 protein. The table shows around 360,000 distinct CDR3 sequences, with about a tenth occurring only once. Germline V CDR1 and CDR2: MDHEN, SYDVKM. This CDR3 is 15 amino acids long. Trimming removed 4 bases at V and 5 bases at J, with 15 bases between. This specimen belongs to a study of T-cell reconstitution after alpha-beta-depleted transplantation in children. The receptor was derived from a human donor who donated a stem cell graft to a child with acute lymphoblastic leukemia. The chain recombines TRBV28 with TRBJ2-1, with TRBD2 as a possible D gene (5 bases). The specimen comprised PBMCs from the stem cell graft donor, sampled from the stem cell graft. CDR3 protein: CASSSSGRLNNEQFF. The CDR3 DNA reads TGTGCCAGCAGTTCCAGCGGACGATTGAACAATGAGCAGTTCTTC.